This is a list of T cell receptor beta chains from one sample in a study of blood T cell repertoires in COVID-19. Assay: immunoSEQ multiplex PCR; the TCRdb copy retains only in-frame clones and omits some. The profile shows around 270,000 clones, about 88% of them singletons. The specimen sequenced was peripheral blood. Receptors were obtained from a woman aged 60 to 75 with COVID-19, enrolled during active disease. The CDR3 runs from the conserved cysteine through the conserved F or W. Each record gives: J gene, D gene, V gene, clone size, CDR3 protein, CDR3 DNA. D genes are given only for firm matches. Size is stated for part of the rows, as once, few or many counts, or as a class when the clone is expanded.

TRBJ2-2 . TRBV6-4 . CASSELGFTGELFF TGTGCCAGCAGTGAACTAGGGTTCACCGGGGAGCTGTTTTTT
TRBJ1-3 . TRBV30 once CAWSVPAVGVSGNTIYF TGTGCCTGGAGTGTACCGGCGGTTGGCGTCTCTGGAAACACCATATATTTT
TRBJ2-5 TRBD2 TRBV5-4 . CASSPRREGQETQYF TGTGCCAGCAGCCCGAGGCGGGAGGGGCAAGAGACCCAGTACTTC
TRBJ1-1 . TRBV9 . CASSVGEANTEAFF TGTGCCAGCAGCGTAGGAGAAGCGAACACTGAAGCTTTCTTT
TRBJ1-2 TRBD1 TRBV6-5 . CASSYGQGAYGYTF TGTGCCAGCAGTTATGGACAGGGCGCCTATGGCTACACCTTC
TRBJ2-3 TRBD2 TRBV18 . CASSPRLAGGPDTQYF TGTGCCAGCTCACCACGACTAGCGGGAGGGCCAGATACGCAGTATTTT
TRBJ1-6 . TRBV30 few CAWSVQRGGNSPLHF TGTGCCTGGAGTGTACAGAGGGGGGGAAATTCACCCCTCCACTTT
TRBJ1-1 TRBD1 TRBV7-2 . CASSRERTGNTEAFF TGTGCCAGCAGCCGTGAAAGGACAGGGAACACTGAAGCTTTCTTT
TRBJ2-7 . TRBV11-2 . CASTGSSYEQYF TGTGCCAGCACCGGGTCCTCCTACGAGCAGTACTTC
TRBJ1-4 . TRBV10-3 . CAISESPGNEKLFF TGTGCCATCAGTGAGTCGCCAGGGAATGAAAAACTGTTTTTT
TRBJ2-7 TRBD1 TRBV6-5 . CASSTGQGSTYEQYF TGTGCCAGCAGTACAGGACAGGGGTCAACCTACGAGCAGTACTTC
TRBJ2-5 . TRBV9 . CASSVDPGAKETQYF TGTGCCAGCAGCGTAGACCCGGGAGCGAAAGAGACCCAGTACTTC
TRBJ2-1 TRBD2 TRBV5-1 . CASSVGTSGRYNEQFF TGCGCCAGCAGCGTGGGTACTAGCGGGAGGTACAATGAGCAGTTCTTC
TRBJ2-7 . TRBV3-1/TRBV3-2 once CASSRAWEQYF TGTGCCAGCAGCCGGGCCTGGGAGCAGTACTTC
TRBJ2-7 TRBD1 TRBV5-6 . CASSRGTGGPYEQYF TGTGCCAGCAGCCGGGGGACAGGGGGCCCCTACGAGCAGTACTTC
TRBJ2-1 TRBD2 TRBV7-6 . CASSLLSAGAYNEQFF TGTGCCAGCAGCTTATTATCAGCGGGAGCCTACAATGAGCAGTTCTTC
TRBJ1-1 . TRBV5-1 . CVSSMAGGARTEAFF TGCGTCAGCAGCATGGCGGGGGGGGCGAGGACTGAAGCTTTCTTT
TRBJ2-3 TRBD2 TRBV7-6 . CASSLASGPTDTQYF TGTGCCAGCAGCTTGGCTAGCGGCCCCACAGATACGCAGTATTTT
TRBJ2-1 . TRBV27 . CASSLGRTYNEQFF TGTGCCAGCAGTTTAGGGAGAACCTACAATGAGCAGTTCTTC
TRBJ2-1 TRBD2 TRBV27 . CASASGGGDNEQFF TGTGCCAGCGCGTCGGGAGGGGGGGACAATGAGCAGTTCTTC
TRBJ1-2 . TRBV4-1 . CASSQAVRNYGYTF TGCGCCAGCAGCCAAGCGGTCAGGAACTATGGCTACACCTTC
TRBJ1-3 . TRBV27 . CASSLYRERSGNTIYF TGTGCCAGCAGTTTATATCGGGAACGCTCTGGAAACACCATATATTTT
TRBJ2-3 . TRBV4-3 few CASSQDLQGTDTQYF TGCGCCAGCAGCCAAGACCTCCAGGGCACAGATACGCAGTATTTT
TRBJ2-1 . TRBV19 . CASSTGTGILFHDEQFF TGTGCCAGTAGTACTGGTACGGGGATCTTATTTCACGATGAGCAGTTCTTC
TRBJ1-5 TRBD1 TRBV19 . CASSIMDRGNQPQHF TGTGCCAGTAGTATAATGGACAGGGGCAATCAGCCCCAGCATTTT
TRBJ2-7 TRBD2 TRBV3-1/TRBV3-2 . CASSQSSGSAYEQYF TGTGCCAGCAGCCAATCCAGCGGGAGCGCCTACGAGCAGTACTTC
TRBJ2-7 TRBD2 TRBV6-6 . CASSNPGGSGHEQYF TGTGCCAGCAGTAACCCGGGCGGGAGTGGCCACGAGCAGTACTTC
TRBJ1-2 . TRBV3-1/TRBV3-2 . CASRPIPSPGGKGYTF TGTGCCAGCAGGCCCATACCCAGCCCCGGGGGAAAGGGCTACACCTTC
TRBJ2-5 . TRBV10-3 . CAISAGLRETQYF TGTGCCATCAGTGCCGGTCTCAGGGAGACCCAGTACTTC
TRBJ1-4 . TRBV12-5 . CASGDPGQPTNEKLFF TGTGCTAGTGGGGACCCCGGACAGCCAACTAATGAAAAACTGTTTTTT
TRBJ2-6 TRBD1 TRBV24-1 . CATRGAGGYGANVLTF TGTGCCACCAGGGGGGCAGGGGGCTATGGGGCCAACGTCCTGACTTTC
TRBJ2-7 TRBD2 TRBV19 . CASSETPGLAYEQYF TGTGCCAGTAGCGAAACGCCGGGACTAGCCTACGAGCAGTACTTC
TRBJ2-1 . TRBV28 . CASSRLASAGEQFF TGTGCCAGCAGTCGCTTGGCTAGCGCCGGCGAGCAGTTCTTC
TRBJ2-1 TRBD2 TRBV27 . CASSLSPDPSGSLYEQFF TGTGCCAGCAGTTTATCCCCTGACCCTAGCGGGAGTTTGTATGAGCAGTTCTTC
TRBJ1-1 . TRBV19 . CASSPTGQMNTEAFF TGTGCCAGTAGTCCTACGGGACAAATGAACACTGAAGCTTTCTTT
TRBJ2-7 . TRBV6-5 . CASWRDSYEQYF TGTGCCAGCTGGCGGGACTCCTACGAGCAGTACTTC
TRBJ2-7 TRBD2 TRBV6-2/TRBV6-3 . CASSWTSGSAVFYEQYF TGTGCCAGCAGTTGGACTAGCGGGAGTGCGGTTTTTTACGAGCAGTACTTC